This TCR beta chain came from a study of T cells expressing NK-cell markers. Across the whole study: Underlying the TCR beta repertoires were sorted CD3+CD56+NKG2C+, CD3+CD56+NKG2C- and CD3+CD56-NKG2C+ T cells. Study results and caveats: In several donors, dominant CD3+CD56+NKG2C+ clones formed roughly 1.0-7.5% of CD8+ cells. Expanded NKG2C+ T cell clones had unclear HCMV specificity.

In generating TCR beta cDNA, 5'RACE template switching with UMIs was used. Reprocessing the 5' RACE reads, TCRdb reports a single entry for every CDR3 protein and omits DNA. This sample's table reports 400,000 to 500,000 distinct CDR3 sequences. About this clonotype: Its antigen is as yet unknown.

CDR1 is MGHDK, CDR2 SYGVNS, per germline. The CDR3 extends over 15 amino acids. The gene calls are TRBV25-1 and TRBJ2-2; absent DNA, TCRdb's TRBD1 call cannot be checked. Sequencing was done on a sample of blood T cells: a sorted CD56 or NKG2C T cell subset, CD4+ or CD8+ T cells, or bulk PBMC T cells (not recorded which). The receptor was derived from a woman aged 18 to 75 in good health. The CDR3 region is CASSGGQGYTGELFF.